This T cell receptor (beta chain) stems from a study of shared clonotypes between healthy human individuals. Study in general: CD4 naive and CD4 memory each took three plates per donor, while CD8 naive took two and CD8 memory one.

The CDR3 spans 13 residues. Trimming at V came to 5 bases and at J to 3 bases, leaving 3 bases not matched to a gene. Germline loops: CDR1 SGHAT, CDR2 FQNNGV. Clones were sequenced by immunoSEQ multiplex PCR, and TCRdb holds only the in-frame ones, with some missing. The data show about 710,000 clones, less than 80% seen once. Sample: memory CD4+ T cells sorted from blood. The subset is: CD45RA-negative fraction. The source of this sequence is a woman aged 25 to 39 in good health. The V call is TRBV11-2, the J call TRBJ2-7; 8 bases are a match to TRBD1. The chain's CDR3 is CASSQGQVYEQYF. The CDR3 nucleotides read TGTGCCAGCAGCCAGGGACAGGTCTACGAGCAGTACTTC. Variable domain in full (rest from reference TRBV11-2 and TRBJ2-7): EAGVAQSPRYKIIEKRQSVAFWCNPISGHATLYWYQQILGQGPKLLIQFQNNGVVDDSQLPKDRFSAERLKGVDSTLKIQPAKLEDSAVYLCASSQGQVYEQYFGPGTRLTVT.